Following are 11 T cell receptor beta chains from one sample sequenced in a study of follicular helper T cells after annual influenza vaccination (dated by TCRdb to between 2016 and 2019). Explained via the paper, the time point label denotes: 2015-2016 season, pre-vaccination. The library came from the immunoSEQ multiplex PCR assay. The immuneACCESS repertoire file appears here via TCRdb, limited to in-frame rearrangements. These files lack a portion of the clones; in checked studies, under half of the deficit traces to unresolved V genes, and the cause of the others is not known. Across this sample there are some 14,000 clones, with nearly 80% seen only once. 0.4% to 0.55% of the sample is in the top ten clones. The input for sequencing was CXCR5- memory CD4+ T cells sorted from blood, taken on the day of influenza vaccination. According to the study, the label for this sample's cell subset or site signals: CXCR5- memory CD4 T cells. The receptors here all came from an adult who received the influenza vaccine.

This clone was found a few times. One end of the junction fails to match germline, which may point to a read error. V gene TRBV5-1 combines with J gene TRBJ2-1; D might be TRBD2 (7 bases). The CDR3 extends over 12 amino acids. Per the germline V gene, CDR1 is SGHRS and CDR2 is YFSETQ. The CDR3 nucleotides read TGCGCCAGCAGCCTAGGGGGGGACTCCCGCGTCTTC. This encodes CASSLGGDSRVF.

The chain links TRBV2 to TRBJ2-3, with D perhaps matching TRBD1 or TRBD2 (5 bases each). This CDR3 is 17 amino acids long. Germline V lookup: CDR1 SNHLY, CDR2 FYNNEI. Between the trimmed V and J ends, which lost 6 bases and 1 base, there was a span of 20 bases. As DNA, the CDR3 is TGTGCCAGCAGCGAACCCCGAAGAGGGGCTGGCACAGATACGCAGTATTTT. The encoded protein is CASSEPRRGAGTDTQYF.

The gene calls are TRBV5-1 and TRBJ2-5; tentatively, D is TRBD2 (6 bases). This CDR3 spans 13 amino acids. Germline V gives CDR1 SGHRS, CDR2 YFSETQ. V was trimmed by 4 bases and J by 7 bases, leaving 14 bases between them. The CDR3 coding sequence is TGCGCCAGCAGCCCGGAGGGCGTCGGGACCCAGTACTTC. Its translation: CASSPEGVGTQYF.

The chain employs TRBV20-1 and TRBJ2-7; D is ambiguous. The V gene lost 3 bases and the J gene lost 4 bases, with 7 bases spanning the gap. From germline, CDR1 is DFQATT and CDR2 SNEGSKA (reference sequence). This CDR3 spans 11 amino acids. The CDR3 DNA reads as TGCAGTGCTAGGTCGGGTTACGAGCAGTACTTC. Its translation: CSARSGYEQYF.

In this sample, this clone turned up a few times. The chain combines TRBV20-1 with TRBJ1-1; the D gene is possibly TRBD1 (6 bases). V was clipped by 8 bases and J by 11 bases, with 18 bases between them. Germline V gene sequence: CDR1 DFQATT, CDR2 SNEGSKA (reference sequence). This CDR3 contains 11 residues. The CDR3 spells CSPKGGAPAFF. In DNA form, the CDR3 reads TGCAGTCCTAAGGGGGGCGCACCGGCTTTCTTT.

This clone was found a few times. V gene TRBV11-2 combines with J gene TRBJ2-4; TRBD1 or TRBD2 may be the D gene (5 bases each). The CDR3 is 17 residues long. V lost 4 bases and J 2 bases, leaving 18 bases between the germline ends. Per the germline V gene, CDR1 is SGHAT and CDR2 is FQNNGV. The CDR3: CASSSYVGVVTKNIQYF. The CDR3 coding sequence is TGTGCCAGCAGCTCGTACGTGGGGGTTGTGACCAAAAACATTCAGTACTTC. Full variable domain (outside the CDR3, taken from reference TRBV11-2 and TRBJ2-4): EAGVAQSPRYKIIEKRQSVAFWCNPISGHATLYWYQQILGQGPKLLIQFQNNGVVDDSQLPKDRFSAERLKGVDSTLKIQPAKLEDSAVYLCASSSYVGVVTKNIQYFGAGTRLSVL.

In this sample, this clone turned up a few times. This chain connects TRBV2 to TRBJ2-3; unclear D gene. The CDR3 runs to 14 residues. Germline V gene data show CDR1 as SNHLY and CDR2 as FYNNEI. The V end was cut by 7 bases, the J end by 2 bases, with 13 bases between. The CDR3 is CASTPGVVTDTQYF. In DNA form, the CDR3 reads TGTGCCAGCACCCCTGGGGTAGTCACAGATACGCAGTATTTT.

The J gene is TRBJ2-7, the V gene TRBV11-2; the D gene is possibly TRBD1 (6 bases). This CDR3 is built from 17 residues. V gave up 4 bases and J gave up 0 bases, with 19 bases separating them. The V gene's germline CDR1 is SGHAT and CDR2 FQNNGV. The CDR3: CASSSVRGTSNSYEQYF. CDR3 nucleotide sequence: TGTGCCAGCAGCTCCGTGAGGGGGACAAGTAACTCCTACGAGCAGTACTTC.

This sequence joins TRBV5-1 and TRBJ2-5; D might be TRBD2 (5 bases). Germline V gene sequence: CDR1 SGHRS, CDR2 YFSETQ. This CDR3 has 14 residues. Trimming removed 0 bases at V and 4 bases at J, with 10 bases between. CDR3 DNA: TGCGCCAGCAGCTTGGGAGGGAACGGAGAGACCCAGTACTTC. Translating it yields CASSLGGNGETQYF.

The chain employs TRBV5-1 and TRBJ1-1; the D gene is possibly TRBD1 (6 bases). V was pared by 2 bases and J by 1 base, with 9 bases between. In germline, CDR1 is SGHRS, CDR2 YFSETQ. CDR3 length: 14 amino acids. CDR3 bases: TGCGCCAGCAGCTTCCCGACAGGGAACACTGAAGCTTTCTTT. It encodes CASSFPTGNTEAFF.

This chain links TRBV5-1 with TRBJ2-5, with D possibly TRBD2 on 6 matching bases. The CDR3 is 16 amino acids. Looked up from germline, CDR1 is SGHRS and CDR2 is YFSETQ. V was clipped by 2 bases and J by 2 bases, with 16 bases between them. The CDR3 region has the DNA TGCGCCAGCAGCTTACTGACTAGAGTGACGCAAGAGACCCAGTACTTC. As protein: CASSLLTRVTQETQYF.